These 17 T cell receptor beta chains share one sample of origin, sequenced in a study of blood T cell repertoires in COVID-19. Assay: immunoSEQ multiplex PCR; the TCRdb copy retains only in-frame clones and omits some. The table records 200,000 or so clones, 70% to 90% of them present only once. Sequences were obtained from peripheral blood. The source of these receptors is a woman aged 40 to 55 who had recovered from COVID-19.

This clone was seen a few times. CDR3 in amino acids: CASSLGPISPLHF. CDR3 DNA: TGTGCCAGCAGTTTAGGGCCAATTTCACCCCTCCACTTT. The chain joins TRBV27 to TRBJ1-6; D not resolved. Trimming pared 2 bases from V and 9 bases from J, leaving 8 bases between. There are 13 residues in the CDR3. From germline, CDR1 is MNHEY and CDR2 SMNVEV (reference sequence).

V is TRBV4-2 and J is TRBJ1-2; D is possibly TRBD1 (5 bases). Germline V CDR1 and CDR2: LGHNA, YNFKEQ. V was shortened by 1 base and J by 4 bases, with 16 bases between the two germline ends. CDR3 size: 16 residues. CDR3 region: CASSQGGREPIYGYTF. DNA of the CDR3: TGTGCCAGCAGCCAAGGGGGGAGGGAACCCATCTATGGCTACACCTTC.

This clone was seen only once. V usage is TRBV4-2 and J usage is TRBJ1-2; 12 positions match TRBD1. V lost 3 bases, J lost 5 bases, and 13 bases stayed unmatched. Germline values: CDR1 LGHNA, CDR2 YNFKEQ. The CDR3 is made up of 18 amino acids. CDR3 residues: CASSHARAGTGGGYGYTF. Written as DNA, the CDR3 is TGTGCCAGCAGCCACGCGCGAGCTGGGACAGGGGGCGGATATGGCTACACCTTC.

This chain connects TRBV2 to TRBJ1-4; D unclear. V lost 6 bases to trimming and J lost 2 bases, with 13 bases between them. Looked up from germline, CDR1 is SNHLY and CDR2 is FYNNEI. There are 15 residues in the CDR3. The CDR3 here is CASSGLFGTNEKLFF. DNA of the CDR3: TGTGCCAGCAGCGGGTTATTTGGCACTAATGAAAAACTGTTTTTT.

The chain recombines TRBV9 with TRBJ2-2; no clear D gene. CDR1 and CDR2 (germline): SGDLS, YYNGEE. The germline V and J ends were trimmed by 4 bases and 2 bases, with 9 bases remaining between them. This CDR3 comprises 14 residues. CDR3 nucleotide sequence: TGTGCCAGCAGCCTAGGGCCTAACACCGGGGAGCTGTTTTTT. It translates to CASSLGPNTGELFF.

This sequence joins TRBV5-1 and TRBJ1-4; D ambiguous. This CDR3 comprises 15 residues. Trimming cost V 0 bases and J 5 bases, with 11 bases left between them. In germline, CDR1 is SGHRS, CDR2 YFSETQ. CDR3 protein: CASSLVGGSNEKLFF. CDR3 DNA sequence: TGCGCCAGCAGCTTGGTAGGAGGGTCGAATGAAAAACTGTTTTTT.

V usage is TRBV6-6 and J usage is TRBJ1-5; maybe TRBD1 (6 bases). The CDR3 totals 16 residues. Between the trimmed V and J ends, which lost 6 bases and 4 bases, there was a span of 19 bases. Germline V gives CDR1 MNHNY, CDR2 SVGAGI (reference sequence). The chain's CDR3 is CASSQTLGQYNQPQHF. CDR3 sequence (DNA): TGTGCCAGCAGCCAGACCCTAGGACAGTATAATCAGCCCCAGCATTTT.

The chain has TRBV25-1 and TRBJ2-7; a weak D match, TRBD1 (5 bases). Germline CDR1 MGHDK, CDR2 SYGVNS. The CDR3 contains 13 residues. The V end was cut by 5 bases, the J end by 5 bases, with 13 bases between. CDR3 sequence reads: CASSNQGRNEQYF. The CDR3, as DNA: TGTGCCAGCAGTAACCAGGGTCGGAACGAGCAGTACTTC.

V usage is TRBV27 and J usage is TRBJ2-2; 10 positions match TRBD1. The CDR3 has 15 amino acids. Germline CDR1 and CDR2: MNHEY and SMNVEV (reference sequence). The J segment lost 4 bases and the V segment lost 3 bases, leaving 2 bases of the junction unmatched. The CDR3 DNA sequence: TGTGCCAGCAGTTTGGGGACAGGGGTCACCGGGGAGCTGTTTTTT. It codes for CASSLGTGVTGELFF.

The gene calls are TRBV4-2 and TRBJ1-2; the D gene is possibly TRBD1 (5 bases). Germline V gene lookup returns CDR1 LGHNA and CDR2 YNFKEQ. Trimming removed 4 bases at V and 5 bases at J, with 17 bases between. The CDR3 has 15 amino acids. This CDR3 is CASSLMGTQDYGYTF. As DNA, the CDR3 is TGTGCCAGCAGCCTAATGGGGACTCAGGATTATGGCTACACCTTC.

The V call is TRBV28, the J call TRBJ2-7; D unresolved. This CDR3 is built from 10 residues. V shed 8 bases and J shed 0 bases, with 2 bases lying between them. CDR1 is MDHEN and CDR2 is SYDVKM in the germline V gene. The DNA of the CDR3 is TGTGCCAGCCGCTCCTACGAGCAGTACTTC. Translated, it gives CASRSYEQYF.

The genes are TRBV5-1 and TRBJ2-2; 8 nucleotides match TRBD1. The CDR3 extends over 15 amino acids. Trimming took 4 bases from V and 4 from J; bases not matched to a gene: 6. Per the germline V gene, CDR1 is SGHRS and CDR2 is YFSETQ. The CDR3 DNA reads TGCGCCAGCAGCCCGGGACAGGAGCGCACCGGGGAGCTGTTTTTT. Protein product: CASSPGQERTGELFF.

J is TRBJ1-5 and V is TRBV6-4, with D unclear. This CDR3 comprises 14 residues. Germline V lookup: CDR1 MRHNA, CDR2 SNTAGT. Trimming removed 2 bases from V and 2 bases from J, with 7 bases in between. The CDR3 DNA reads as TGTGCCAGCAGTGACACTGGAGGCAATCAGCCCCAGCATTTT. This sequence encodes CASSDTGGNQPQHF.

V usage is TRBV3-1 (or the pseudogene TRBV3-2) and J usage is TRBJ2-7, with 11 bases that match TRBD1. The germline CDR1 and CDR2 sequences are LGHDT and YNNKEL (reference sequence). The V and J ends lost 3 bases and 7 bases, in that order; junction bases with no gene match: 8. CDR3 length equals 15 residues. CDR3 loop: CASSHRGQGAREQYF. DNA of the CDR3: TGTGCCAGCAGCCACCGAGGACAGGGGGCGAGGGAGCAGTACTTC.

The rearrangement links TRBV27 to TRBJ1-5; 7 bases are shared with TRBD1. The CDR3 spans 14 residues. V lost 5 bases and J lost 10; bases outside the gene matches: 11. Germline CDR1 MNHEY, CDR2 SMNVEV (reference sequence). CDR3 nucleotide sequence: TGTGCCAGCAGTCCACTACAGGGGTCCCATCCCCAGCATTTT. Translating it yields CASSPLQGSHPQHF.

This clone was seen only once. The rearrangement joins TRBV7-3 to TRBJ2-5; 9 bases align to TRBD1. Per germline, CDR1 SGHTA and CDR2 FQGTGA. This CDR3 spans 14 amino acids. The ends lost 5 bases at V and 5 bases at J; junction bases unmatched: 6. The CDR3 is CASSRGTGFETQYF. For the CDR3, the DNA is TGTGCCAGCAGCCGAGGGACAGGGTTTGAGACCCAGTACTTC. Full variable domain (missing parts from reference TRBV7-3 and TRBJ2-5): GAGVSQTPSNKVTEKGKYVELRCDPISGHTALYWYRQSLGQGPEFLIYFQGTGAADDSGLPNDRFFAVRPEGSVSTLKIQRTERGDSAVYLCASSRGTGFETQYFGPGTRLLVL.

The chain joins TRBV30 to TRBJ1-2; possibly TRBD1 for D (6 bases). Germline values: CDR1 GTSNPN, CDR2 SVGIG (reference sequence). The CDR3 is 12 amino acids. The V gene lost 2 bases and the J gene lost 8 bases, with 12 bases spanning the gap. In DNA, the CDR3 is TGTGCCTGGAGTACCACAGGGCAGGGCTACACCTTC. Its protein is CAWSTTGQGYTF.